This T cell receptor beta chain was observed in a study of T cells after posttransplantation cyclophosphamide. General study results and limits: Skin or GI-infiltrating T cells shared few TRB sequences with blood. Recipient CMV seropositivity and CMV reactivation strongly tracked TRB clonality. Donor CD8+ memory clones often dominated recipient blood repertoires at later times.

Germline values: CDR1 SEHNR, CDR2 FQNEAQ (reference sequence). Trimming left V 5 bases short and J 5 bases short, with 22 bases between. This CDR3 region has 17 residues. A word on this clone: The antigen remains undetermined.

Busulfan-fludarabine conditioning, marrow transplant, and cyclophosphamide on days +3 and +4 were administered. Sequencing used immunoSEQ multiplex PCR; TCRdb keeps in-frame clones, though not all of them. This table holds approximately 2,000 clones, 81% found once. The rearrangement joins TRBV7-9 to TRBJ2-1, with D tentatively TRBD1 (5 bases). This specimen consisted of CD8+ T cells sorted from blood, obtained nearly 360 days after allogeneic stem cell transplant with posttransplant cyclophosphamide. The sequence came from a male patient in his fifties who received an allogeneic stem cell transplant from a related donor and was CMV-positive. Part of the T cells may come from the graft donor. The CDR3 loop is CASSPPTGTVTHNEQFF. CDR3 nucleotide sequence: TGTGCCAGCAGCCCACCCACAGGAACGGTTACCCACAATGAGCAGTTCTTC.